The T cell receptor (beta chain) described here comes from a study of blood T cell repertoires in COVID-19. Sequencing used immunoSEQ multiplex PCR; TCRdb keeps in-frame clones, though not all of them. This table has roughly 180,000 clones, approximately 81% appearing once. The sequencing input was PBMCs or T cells enriched from blood (not recorded which). The TCR sequence derives from a woman in her thirties or forties with acute COVID-19.

The CDR3 nucleotides are TGTGCCAGCAGCCTATATAGTCCCGGACTAGCGGGGATGAACACCGGGGAGCTGTTTTTT. Translated, it gives CASSLYSPGLAGMNTGELFF. The chain couples TRBV3-1 (or the pseudogene TRBV3-2) to TRBJ2-2, with TRBD2 matching over 12 bases. Germline V gene data show CDR1 as LGHDT and CDR2 as YNNKEL (reference sequence). This CDR3 is built from 20 residues. Germline trimming cut 4 bases from V and 1 base from J; bases unmatched to any gene: 13.